This TCR beta chain derives from a study of T cell repertoires in cytomegalovirus infection. Looking at the study overall: Both CMV infection and a matching HLA type were indicated by public TCR beta signatures. The study, taken as a whole, reports: Adding up the frequency of public TCR beta families identified people who carried CMV plus the relevant HLA. It was HLA-C-restricted CMV-specific TCR beta clonotypes that dominated the response ex vivo.

This clonotype was seen many times. Its matching antigen is unknown. TCRdb processed the reads anew with MiXCR; each CDR3 protein has one entry. This table holds approximately 250,000 distinct CDR3 sequences, approximately 22% found once. The CDR3 has 13 residues. The V gene lost 5 bases and the J gene lost 0 bases, with 2 bases spanning the gap. Germline assignment: CDR1 MNHEY and CDR2 SVGAGI. The sample consisted of CD8+ T cells from PBMCs. The origin of this receptor is a human donor in good health (CMV status not recorded). Some clones in this sample may be carry-over from other donors' samples. The V and J genes are TRBV6-5 and TRBJ1-6; D remains unclear. The CDR3 loop reads CASSLSYNSPLHF. DNA of the CDR3: TGTGCCAGCAGTCTCTCCTATAATTCACCCCTCCACTTT.